Listed below are T cell receptor beta chains from one sample, sequenced in a study of regulatory T cells in long-lasting Graves disease. MiXCR, applied by TCRdb to the multiplex PCR reads, yields one record per CDR3 protein. The data show fewer than 400,000 distinct CDR3 sequences, approximately 20% seen once. This specimen consisted of peripheral blood mononuclear cells (PBMCs), obtained at new diagnosis, from a patient treated with antithyroid drugs. These receptor sequences come from a female donor with Graves disease. Both conserved end residues are part of each CDR3. The D gene is left open where the match is weak. For some rows the clone size is stated as once, few or many, or as a class when expanded; others skip it.

clone_size d_call j_call v_call cdr3_nt cdr3_aa
many . TRBJ2-1 TRBV2 TGTGCCAGCAGCTTGCACAATGAGCAGTTCTTC CASSLHNEQFF
. TRBD2 TRBJ2-2 TRBV4-1 TGCGCCAGCAGCCAAGGGGCGGGGGTCACCGGGGAGCTGTTTTTT CASSQGAGVTGELFF
few . TRBJ2-1 TRBV18 TGTGCCAGCTCACCTTGGGGGGACAATGAGCAGTTCTTC CASSPWGDNEQFF
many TRBD2 TRBJ2-2 TRBV2 TGTGCCAGTAAGGGACTAGCGACGAACACCGGGGAGCTGTTTTTT CASKGLATNTGELFF
. . TRBJ2-7 TRBV27 TGTGCCAGCAGTTTGTACGGGGCGGGGGAGCAGTACTTC CASSLYGAGEQYF
many TRBD1 TRBJ2-1 TRBV28 TGTGCCAGCGGCCCCAGGGACAGCTACAATGAGCAGTTCTTC CASGPRDSYNEQFF
many . TRBJ2-5 TRBV19 TGTGCCAGTAGTGTTCTAGCGTCAGAGACCCAGTACTTC CASSVLASETQYF
. . TRBJ1-1 TRBV10-2 TGCGCCAGCCAAGAGTTGGAGTCTGAAGCTTTCTTT CASQELESEAFF
many . TRBJ1-5 TRBV19 TGTGCCAGTAGTATACGCGGGCAGCCCCAGCATTTT CASSIRGQPQHF
. . TRBJ2-3 TRBV20-1 TGCAGTGCTCTTCGAGGGGGGGGAGATACGCAGTATTTT CSALRGGGDTQYF
once TRBD2 TRBJ2-1 TRBV7-9 TGTGCCAGCAGCTATTACGGCGGGAGTTCCTACAATGAGCAGTTCTTC CASSYYGGSSYNEQFF
. TRBD2 TRBJ2-1 TRBV9 TGTGCCAGCAGCGCCCATCTGACTAGCGGGAGCTCCTACAATGAGCAGTTCTTC CASSAHLTSGSSYNEQFF
many . TRBJ1-2 TRBV20-1 TGCAGTGCCAGGGTGGATGACTATGGCTACACCTTC CSARVDDYGYTF
many . TRBJ2-1 TRBV11-3 TGTGCCAGCACCTCACCGGGGGTGGCTCCCAATGAGCAGTTCTTC CASTSPGVAPNEQFF
. . TRBJ2-7 TRBV5-5 TGTGCCAGCATACAGGGCGGGACAGCAGACTACGAGCAGTACTTC CASIQGGTADYEQYF
many . TRBJ1-4 TRBV19 TGTGCCAGTAGTATTCCCACAACTAATGAAAAACTGTTTTTT CASSIPTTNEKLFF
many . TRBJ1-5 TRBV12-3/TRBV12-4 TGTGCCAGCAAAAGGGACTTCAATCAGCCCCAGCATTTT CASKRDFNQPQHF
many TRBD1 TRBJ1-3 TRBV19 TGTGCCAGTACTAATCTAGGGACAGCAGGTTTGTCTGGAAACACCATATATTTT CASTNLGTAGLSGNTIYF
many . TRBJ2-5 TRBV2 TGTGCCAGCAGTGGGGGTGCAAAAAGGGGCCAAGAGACCCAGTACTTC CASSGGAKRGQETQYF
many . TRBJ1-5 TRBV7-9 TGTGCCAGCAGCTCGCAGGGCATCAATCAGCCCCAGCATTTT CASSSQGINQPQHF
. TRBD2 TRBJ2-5 TRBV13 TGTGCCAGCAGCTTAGGCCTAGGACTAGCGCCCCAAGAGACCCAGTACTTC CASSLGLGLAPQETQYF
many . TRBJ2-2 TRBV10-1 TGCGCCAGCAGTGAAGCCCGCACGGACACCGGGGAGCTGTTTTTT CASSEARTDTGELFF
few TRBD1 TRBJ1-5 TRBV24-1 TGTGCCACCAGTGACGGGACAGATAGCAATCAGCCCCAGCATTTT CATSDGTDSNQPQHF
many TRBD1 TRBJ1-1 TRBV3-1 TGTGCCAGCAGCCTGGGACAGATGAACACTGAAGCTTTCTTT CASSLGQMNTEAFF
many . TRBJ2-7 TRBV25-1 TGTGCCAGCAGTGAGTACGGGAGCTCCTACGAGCAGTACTTC CASSEYGSSYEQYF
many . TRBJ1-4 TRBV2 TGTGCCAGCCTCCCCAGGGCAGGAGAAAAACTGTTTTTT CASLPRAGEKLFF
. TRBD2 TRBJ2-2 TRBV28 TGTGCCAGCATCCCGCGCCCCCAACTAGCGGCTGATTACGGGGAGCTGTTTTTT CASIPRPQLAADYGELFF
many . TRBJ2-7 TRBV20-1 TGCAGTGCCCCAGCGGCGGGGTCGTCCTACGAGCAGTACTTC CSAPAAGSSYEQYF
many TRBD2 TRBJ2-1 TRBV27 TGTGCCAGCAGTTTCTTCGGTGGCGGGAGGGGCAATGAGCAGTTCTTC CASSFFGGGRGNEQFF
. . TRBJ2-2 TRBV11-1 TGTGCCAGCAGCTTAAGATTCGGGGAGCTGTTTTTT CASSLRFGELFF
many TRBD1 TRBJ2-1 TRBV27 TGTGCCACCCGTTCCTCGGGACAGGGGTTTGTAAGTGAGCAGTTCTTC CATRSSGQGFVSEQFF
many TRBD2 TRBJ2-7 TRBV27 TGTGCCAGCAGTAAATATATGGGTAGCGGGAGGGTCCACGAGCAGTACTTC CASSKYMGSGRVHEQYF